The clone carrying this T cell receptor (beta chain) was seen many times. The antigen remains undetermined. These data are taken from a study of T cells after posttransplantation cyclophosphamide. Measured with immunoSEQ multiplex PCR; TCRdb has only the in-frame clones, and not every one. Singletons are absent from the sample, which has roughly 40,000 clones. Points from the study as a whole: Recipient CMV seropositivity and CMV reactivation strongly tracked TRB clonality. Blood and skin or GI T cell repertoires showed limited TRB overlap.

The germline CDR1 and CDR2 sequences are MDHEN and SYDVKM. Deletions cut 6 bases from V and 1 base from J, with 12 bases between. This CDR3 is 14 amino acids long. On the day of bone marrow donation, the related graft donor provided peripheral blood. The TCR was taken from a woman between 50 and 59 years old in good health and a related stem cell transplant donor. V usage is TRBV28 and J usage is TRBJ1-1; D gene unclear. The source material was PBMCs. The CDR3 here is CASRLRQSNTEAFF. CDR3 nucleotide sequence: TGTGCCAGCAGATTACGACAATCGAACACTGAAGCTTTCTTT.